This T cell receptor (beta chain) was observed in a study of blood T cell repertoires in COVID-19. As for the study in general: Sites in the United States, Italy and Spain provided acute and convalescent COVID-19 samples. Nucleic acid was either cDNA or gDNA, and it came from T cells, B-cell-depleted T cells, or PBMCs.

Trimming at V came to 5 bases and at J to 0 bases, leaving 8 bases not matched to a gene. This CDR3 comprises 17 residues. CDR1 and CDR2 from the germline V gene are SEHNR and FQNEAQ (reference sequence). How the authors handled the data: The authors estimated nucleated cell counts from reference gene primer amplification. The table came from immunoSEQ multiplex PCR; TCRdb's copy has only in-frame clones and leaves some out. Clone size and V and J calls were adopted from that table, with D and trimming inferred from the DNA. The repertoire consists of around 16,000 clones, with approximately 86% occurring once and the leading ten covering 10% to 15%.

Sequenced input: peripheral blood. The TCR comes from a human donor in a cohort sampled during active COVID-19. The chain links TRBV7-9 to TRBJ1-3; TRBD1 matches at 9 bases. CDR3 in amino acids: CASSTRDRALSGNTIYF. CDR3 sequence (DNA): TGTGCCAGCAGCACCCGGGACAGGGCCCTCTCTGGAAACACCATATATTTT.